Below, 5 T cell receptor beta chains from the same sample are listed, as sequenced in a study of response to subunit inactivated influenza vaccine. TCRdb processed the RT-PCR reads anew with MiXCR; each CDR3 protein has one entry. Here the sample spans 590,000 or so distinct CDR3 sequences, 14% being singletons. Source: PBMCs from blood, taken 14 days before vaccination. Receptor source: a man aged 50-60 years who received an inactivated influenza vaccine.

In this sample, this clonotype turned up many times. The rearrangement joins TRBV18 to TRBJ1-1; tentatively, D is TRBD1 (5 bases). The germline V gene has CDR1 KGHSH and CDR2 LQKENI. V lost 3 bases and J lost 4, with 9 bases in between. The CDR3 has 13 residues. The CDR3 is CASSPRTSTEAFF. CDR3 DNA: TGTGCCAGCTCACCCCGGACAAGCACTGAAGCTTTCTTT.

In DNA form, the CDR3 reads TGCAGCAGTGGGTCGGGATCTAGCACAGATACGCAGTATTTT. Its protein is CSSGSGSSTDTQYF. The rearrangement links TRBV29-1 to TRBJ2-3; D might be TRBD2 (5 bases). Trimming took off 8 bases at V and 0 bases at J, with 15 bases between the two ends. This CDR3 is 14 amino acids long. Germline V gives CDR1 SQVTM, CDR2 ANQGSEA.

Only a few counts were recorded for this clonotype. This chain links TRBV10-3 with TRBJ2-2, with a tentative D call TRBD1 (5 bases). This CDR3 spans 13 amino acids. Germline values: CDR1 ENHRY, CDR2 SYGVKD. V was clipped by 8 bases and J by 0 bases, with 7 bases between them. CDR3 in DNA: TGTGCCATCCAGGGTTCGAACACCGGGGAGCTGTTTTTT. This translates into CAIQGSNTGELFF.

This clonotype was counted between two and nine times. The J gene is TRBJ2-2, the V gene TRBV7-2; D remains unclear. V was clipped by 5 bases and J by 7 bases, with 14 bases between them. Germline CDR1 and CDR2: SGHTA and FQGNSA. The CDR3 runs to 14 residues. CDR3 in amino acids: CASSDTPRIGELFF. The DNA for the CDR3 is TGTGCCAGCAGCGATACGCCCCGCATCGGGGAGCTGTTTTTT.

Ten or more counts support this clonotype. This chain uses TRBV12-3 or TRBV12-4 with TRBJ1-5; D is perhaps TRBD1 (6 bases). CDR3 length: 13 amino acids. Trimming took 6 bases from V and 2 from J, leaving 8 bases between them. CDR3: CASRGQGNQPQHF. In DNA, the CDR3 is TGTGCCAGCAGGGGACAAGGCAATCAGCCCCAGCATTTT.